A selection of T cell receptor beta chains follows, all from one sample in a study of blood T cells in healthy people across ages. Using its own MiXCR run on the 5' RACE reads, TCRdb lists one record per CDR3 protein. The sample has 600,000 to 850,000 distinct CDR3 sequences, 43% seen once. Sample: blood. The receptors were gathered from a woman aged 55-70 years in good health. CDR3s include the opening cysteine and the closing phenylalanine or tryptophan. Each record gives: V gene, J gene, CDR3 protein.

V gene: TRBV21-1
J gene: TRBJ1-3
CDR3 protein: CASILFGYVGGNTIYF

V gene: TRBV3-1
J gene: TRBJ1-6
CDR3 protein: CASSQDGQQSPLHF

V gene: TRBV7-2
J gene: TRBJ2-4
CDR3 protein: CASRLTATKNIQYF

V gene: TRBV3-1
J gene: TRBJ2-7
CDR3 protein: CASSQGRTVQYF

V gene: TRBV29-1
J gene: TRBJ2-7
CDR3 protein: CSVEWQGTPYEQYF

V gene: TRBV10-3
J gene: TRBJ2-5
CDR3 protein: CAISESKGETQYF

V gene: TRBV24-1
J gene: TRBJ2-3
CDR3 protein: CATSAAGHSTDTQYF

V gene: TRBV6-2/TRBV6-3
J gene: TRBJ2-7
CDR3 protein: CASTETGEQYF

V gene: TRBV28
J gene: TRBJ2-7
CDR3 protein: CASSFYGTSSYEQYF

V gene: TRBV11-2
J gene: TRBJ2-7
CDR3 protein: CASSLRAGSSYEQYF

V gene: TRBV7-2
J gene: TRBJ2-3
CDR3 protein: CASSSAGTLDTQYF

V gene: TRBV3-1
J gene: TRBJ2-5
CDR3 protein: CASSQETLRDQETQYF

V gene: TRBV28
J gene: TRBJ2-7
CDR3 protein: CASSLTETREQYF

V gene: TRBV5-6
J gene: TRBJ2-7
CDR3 protein: CASSAWTGRHEQYF

V gene: TRBV6-2/TRBV6-3
J gene: TRBJ1-1
CDR3 protein: CASSYSIGVTGGVTEAFF

V gene: TRBV12-3/TRBV12-4
J gene: TRBJ1-1
CDR3 protein: CASSLARGPAFF

V gene: TRBV5-6
J gene: TRBJ2-3
CDR3 protein: CASSKGLTLADTQYF

V gene: TRBV5-5
J gene: TRBJ2-5
CDR3 protein: CASSLDVGQGAGETQYF

V gene: TRBV29-1
J gene: TRBJ2-3
CDR3 protein: CSVEEGRGTDTQYF

V gene: TRBV6-6
J gene: TRBJ1-1
CDR3 protein: CASKVYPKQAEAFF